This entry lists 19 T cell receptor beta chains sequenced from one sample in a study of naive and memory T cell subsets (dated by TCRdb to the late 2010s). The study described a robust, sensitive protocol for amplifying, sequencing and analyzing TCRs, using 3' ligation of a UMI-containing oligonucleotide to TCR cDNA. Library creation used 5' RACE. The instrument given in TCRdb is Illumina MiSeq. The ligated cDNA was amplified by four rounds of PCR, in which nested alpha and beta constant region primers were used together with the SP2 primer. TCRdb trimmed public reads at Q25 via fastp, called clones via MiXCR and kept in-frame beta chains. Identical CDR3 proteins give one entry, which carries the most common genes and DNA. This sample comprises 45,000 to 55,000 distinct CDR3 sequences, around 5% of them detected only once. Of the sample, around 0.8% is held by the ten largest clones. All receptors derive from a female donor in good health.

This clonotype was observed at least ten times. The chain recombines TRBV13 with TRBJ1-2; TRBD1 is a possible D gene (6 bases). The germline V gene has CDR1 PRHDT and CDR2 FYEKMQ (reference sequence). Trimming stripped 0 bases from V and 4 bases from J, with 12 bases between. The CDR3 covers 15 residues. The DNA of the CDR3 is TGTGCCAGCAGCTTAGGAGGGGGTCGCACCTATGGCTACACCTTC. Translation: CASSLGGGRTYGYTF.

In its sample, this clonotype was seen many times. This chain links TRBV28 with TRBJ2-1; weak D call: TRBD2 (5 bases). V was trimmed by 5 bases and J by 7 bases, leaving 15 bases between them. This CDR3 region has 14 residues. Per germline, CDR1 MDHEN and CDR2 SYDVKM. The DNA of the CDR3 is TGTGCCAGCAGTGTCGGGATTGCCCAGAATGAGCAGTTCTTC. Translating it yields CASSVGIAQNEQFF.

This clonotype was observed at least ten times. The rearrangement links TRBV14 to TRBJ2-5; 8 bases are shared with TRBD2. With 4 bases clipped from V and 4 bases from J, the junction kept 5 bases outside the gene matches. The CDR3 is 14 residues long. Germline CDR1 SGHDN, CDR2 FVKESK. CDR3 loop: CASSPQGLVETQYF. The CDR3, as DNA: TGTGCCAGCAGCCCCCAGGGACTAGTAGAGACCCAGTACTTC.

This clonotype was picked up many times. V and J are TRBV29-1 and TRBJ2-3; a weak D match, TRBD1 (6 bases). Germline V gene lookup returns CDR1 SQVTM and CDR2 ANQGSEA. The length of the CDR3 is 12 residues. V lost 7 bases and J 2 bases, leaving 10 bases between the germline ends. This CDR3 reads CSDRETTDTQYF. The DNA for the CDR3 is TGCAGCGACAGGGAGACCACAGATACGCAGTATTTT.

In its sample, this clonotype was seen many times. This chain links TRBV6-2 or TRBV6-3 with TRBJ2-3; D not resolved. Trimming pared 8 bases from V and 4 bases from J, leaving 10 bases between. The CDR3 totals 12 residues. Per germline, CDR1 MNHEY and CDR2 SVGEGT. CDR3 DNA: TGTGCCAGCGCCCCCAGCCCAGATACGCAGTATTTT. Its protein product is CASAPSPDTQYF.

This chain connects TRBV28 to TRBJ2-7; 11 nucleotides line up with TRBD1. CDR3 length: 15 residues. The junction had 5 bases not matched to a gene; V was cut back by 6 bases and J by 1 base. Germline CDR1 reads MDHEN; CDR2 reads SYDVKM. The CDR3: CASSRTGGLSYEQYF. CDR3 DNA: TGTGCCAGCAGCCGGACAGGGGGCCTATCCTACGAGCAGTACTTC.

This clonotype came up many times. The chain links TRBV6-4 to TRBJ2-3; D is perhaps TRBD2 (6 bases). CDR1 and CDR2 from the germline V gene are MRHNA and SNTAGT. Trimming removed 5 bases from V and 4 bases from J, with 13 bases in between. CDR3 length: 14 amino acids. The CDR3 nucleotides are TGTGCCAGCAGTACCGACTGGGGGGCAGATACGCAGTATTTT. Translating gives CASSTDWGADTQYF.

This clonotype was seen many times. The chain has TRBV7-2 and TRBJ1-2; possible D gene TRBD1, 5 bases. The V and J ends lost 4 bases and 9 bases respectively, with 15 bases between them. Germline V CDR1 and CDR2: SGHTA, FQGNSA. CDR3 length: 13 amino acids. DNA of the CDR3: TGTGCCAGCAGCTGGGACCCCGGAACACGCTACACCTTC. It is translated as CASSWDPGTRYTF.

This clonotype appeared many times. The genes are TRBV24-1 and TRBJ1-2; D not resolved. V was trimmed by 6 bases and J by 4 bases, leaving 17 bases between them. The germline V gene has CDR1 KGHDR and CDR2 SFDVKD. The CDR3 runs 15 residues. CDR3 amino acids: CATSNTGRDPYGYTF. The CDR3 DNA follows: TGTGCCACCAGTAATACGGGCCGCGACCCCTATGGCTACACCTTC.

This clonotype occurred many times. The CDR3 sequence: CASSSRVFNTDTQYF. The CDR3, as DNA: TGTGCCAGCAGCTCGAGAGTCTTCAACACAGATACGCAGTATTTT. The chain carries TRBV5-4 and TRBJ2-3; no reliable D call. Per the germline V gene, CDR1 is SGHNT and CDR2 is YYREEE (reference sequence). This CDR3 spans 15 amino acids. V was trimmed by 3 bases and J by 2 bases, leaving 13 bases between them.

This clonotype was seen repeatedly, ten times or more. This sequence joins TRBV29-1 and TRBJ1-1, with a weak D call TRBD1 (6 bases). Germline lookup yields CDR1 SQVTM and CDR2 ANQGSEA. Trimming stripped 3 bases from V and 5 bases from J, with 10 bases between. The CDR3 length is 12 residues. The CDR3 region has the DNA TGCAGCGTTGACGAGGGGGTTACTGAAGCTTTCTTT. Translation: CSVDEGVTEAFF. Combining the CDR3 with reference TRBV29-1 and TRBJ1-1 gives the whole variable domain SAVISQKPSRDICQRGTSLTIQCQVDSQVTMMFWYRQQPGQSLTLIATANQGSEATYESGFVIDKFPISRPNLTFSTLTVSNMSPEDSSIYLCSVDEGVTEAFFGQGTRLTVV.

This clonotype was seen ten or more times. The chain combines TRBV5-5 with TRBJ1-5; D possibly corresponds to TRBD1 (5 bases). V dropped 3 bases and J dropped 2 bases, with 12 bases sitting between them. The CDR3 totals 15 residues. Germline CDR1 and CDR2: SGHKS and YYEKEE (reference sequence). The DNA of the CDR3 is TGTGCCAGCAGCTGGGGGGTAGCGGGCAATCAGCCCCAGCATTTT. The encoded protein is CASSWGVAGNQPQHF.

This clonotype was counted many times. The chain employs TRBV15 and TRBJ1-1, with D possibly matching TRBD1 (6 bases). The CDR3 is 14 residues long. Germline assignment: CDR1 LNHNV and CDR2 YYDKDF (reference sequence). V was cut by 3 bases and J by 4 bases, with 12 bases left in between. CDR3 in DNA: TGTGCCACCAGCAGTAAGCAGGGGACCACTGAAGCTTTCTTT. Translating it yields CATSSKQGTTEAFF.

This clonotype appeared many times. The conserved final phenylalanine or tryptophan is absent from the CDR3, which likely points to a read error. It is unclear where the CDR3 begins or ends on the DNA, so no DNA is shown, and the CDR3 is as TCRdb lists it. V gene TRBV6-6 combines with J gene TRBJ2-1; the table calls TRBD1, which could not be checked here. The CDR3 is 11 amino acids long, termini counted. The germline CDR1 and CDR2 sequences are MNHNY and SVGAGI (reference sequence). The CDR3 spells CASSSTGQGVV.

This clonotype was observed many times. The chain has TRBV7-7 and TRBJ2-3; TRBD2 matches at 7 bases. Germline V lookup: CDR1 SSHAT, CDR2 FNYEAQ (reference sequence). The ends lost 5 bases at V and 1 base at J; junction bases unmatched: 9. CDR3 size: 16 residues. CDR3 DNA sequence: TGTGCCAGCAGCGACAATTGGGAGGGCGGCACAGATACGCAGTATTTT. Amino acids: CASSDNWEGGTDTQYF.

This clonotype was seen many times. The chain uses TRBV27 and TRBJ2-7; 14 bases fit TRBD2. The germline gives CDR1 MNHEY, CDR2 SMNVEV (reference sequence). J gave up 6 bases and V 5 bases, and 9 bases lay outside the gene matches. This CDR3 has 16 amino acids. CDR3 bases: TGTGCCAGCAGTCCTTCGACTAGCGGGAGGGCCTTCGAGCAGTACTTC. Protein sequence: CASSPSTSGRAFEQYF.

This clonotype came up many times. The chain recombines TRBV7-9 with TRBJ2-2, with 8 nucleotides matching TRBD1. The germline V gene encodes CDR1 SEHNR and CDR2 FQNEAQ (reference sequence). The V and J ends lost 5 bases and 7 bases, in that order; junction bases with no gene match: 9. The CDR3 is 15 residues long. CDR3 nucleotide sequence: TGTGCCAGCAGCCTTGGACAGGGTTCAGGCGGGGAGCTGTTTTTT. It encodes CASSLGQGSGGELFF.

This sequence joins TRBV29-1 and TRBJ1-2; no clear D gene. The V end lost 6 bases, the J end lost 0 bases, and 8 bases lay between the germline ends. Germline CDR1 SQVTM, CDR2 ANQGSEA. This CDR3 region has 12 residues. Here the CDR3 DNA reads TGCAGCGTGCAAGGAGCTAACTATGGCTACACCTTC. It specifies CSVQGANYGYTF.

At least ten counts were recorded for this clonotype. The rearrangement uses TRBV14 and TRBJ2-7; D is perhaps TRBD2 (5 bases). V lost 2 bases and J lost 3, with 8 bases in between. The CDR3 runs 13 residues. Germline V gene lookup returns CDR1 SGHDN and CDR2 FVKESK. The CDR3 DNA is TGTGCCAGCAGCCAATGGAGGATCTACGAGCAGTACTTC. It specifies CASSQWRIYEQYF.